This TCR beta chain was captured by sequencing in a study of blood T cells in healthy people across ages. Every donor provided 7.5 to 10 milliliters of peripheral blood. It was with a sample-barcoded 5' primer and a J-beta primer mix that a second PCR of about 7 to 12 cycles was run. TCRdb reprocessed the 5' RACE reads via MiXCR and lists one record per CDR3 protein. The profile shows roughly 900,000 distinct CDR3 sequences, about 48% of them singletons. The sequencing input was blood. The TCR originated in a man younger than 40 in good health.

The CDR3 nucleotides are TGCGCCAGCAGCCCCGACCGGACCTCCTACAATGAGCAGTACTTC. Protein: CASSPDRTSYNEQYF. The genes are TRBV4-1 and TRBJ2-1, with D hard to call. The J call may be mistaken, given a closer DNA end match to TRBJ2-7. Germline CDR1 reads MGHRA; CDR2 reads YSYEKL. The CDR3 runs 15 residues.